This entry lists 22 T cell receptor beta chains sequenced from one sample in a study of T cells in Graves' hyperthyroidism and ophthalmopathy. Authors of the study amplified TCR beta CDR3 regions from RNA transcripts. A first-round RT-PCR of the TCR CDR3 used the HTBI primer set. Each CDR3 protein is one row after TCRdb ran MiXCR on the multiplex PCR reads. The repertoire holds 300,000 to 450,000 distinct CDR3 sequences, with approximately 18% as singletons. The sequenced sample was blood. Every receptor here comes from a young woman with Graves' hyperthyroidism that later progressed to Graves' ophthalmopathy.

This clonotype has ten or more counts. The gene calls are TRBV28 and TRBJ2-7, with TRBD2 matching 14 bases. Germline V gene sequence: CDR1 MDHEN, CDR2 SYDVKM. Trimming at V came to 3 bases and at J to 6 bases, leaving 4 bases not matched to a gene. This CDR3 has 15 residues. The DNA of the CDR3 is TGTGCCAGCAGTTTGGGACTAGCGGGAGTCGGCGAGCAGTACTTC. Amino acids: CASSLGLAGVGEQYF. Combining the CDR3 with reference TRBV28 and TRBJ2-7 gives the whole variable domain DVKVTQSSRYLVKRTGEKVFLECVQDMDHENMFWYRQDPGLGLRLIYFSYDVKMKEKGDIPEGYSVSREKKERFSLILESASTNQTSMYLCASSLGLAGVGEQYFGPGTRLTVT.

In this sample, this clonotype turned up a few times. The chain joins TRBV5-1 to TRBJ2-2; 12 nucleotides agree with TRBD1. CDR1 is SGHRS and CDR2 is YFSETQ in the germline V gene. The length of the CDR3 is 17 residues. Trimming took 3 bases from V and 6 from J; bases not matched to a gene: 9. The CDR3 DNA reads as TGCGCCAGCAGCTGGCTCCCGGGACAGGGGGCCCCCGGGGAGCTGTTTTTT. It yields the protein CASSWLPGQGAPGELFF.

The chain is built from TRBV27 and TRBJ2-5; 16 bases map to TRBD2. This CDR3 comprises 18 residues. The trim removed 6 bases at V and 1 base at J, leaving 8 bases unmatched. Germline V gene data show CDR1 as MNHEY and CDR2 as SMNVEV (reference sequence). The chain's CDR3 is CASSLGLAGGDFQETQYF. Written as DNA, the CDR3 is TGTGCCAGCAGCCTGGGACTAGCGGGAGGGGATTTCCAAGAGACCCAGTACTTC.

At least ten counts were recorded for this clonotype. V is TRBV5-8 and J is TRBJ2-3; the match to TRBD2 covers 8 bases. The CDR3 is made up of 15 amino acids. CDR1 SGHTS and CDR2 YDEGEE come from the germline V gene. Trimming took 2 bases from V and 4 from J; bases not matched to a gene: 6. The CDR3 reads CASSLRGGPPDTQYF. The CDR3 DNA is TGTGCCAGCAGCTTACGGGGGGGCCCCCCAGATACGCAGTATTTT. The whole variable domain, remainder taken from reference TRBV5-8 and TRBJ2-3, is EAGVTQSPTHLIKTRGQQATLRCSPISGHTSVYWYQQALGLGLQFLLWYDEGEERNRGNFPPRFSGRQFPNYSSELNVNALELEDSALYLCASSLRGGPPDTQYFGPGTRLTVL.

This clonotype was counted at least ten times. The rearrangement links TRBV12-3 or TRBV12-4 to TRBJ1-5, with 9 bases that match TRBD1. The V and J ends lost 1 base and 7 bases, in that order; junction bases with no gene match: 5. The CDR3 runs 15 residues. The CDR3 bases are TGTGCCAGCAGTTTAGAGGGACAGGGCGACCAGCCCCAGCATTTT. This translates into CASSLEGQGDQPQHF.

Details on this clonotype: The junction and the germline gene differ at one end; a read error may be behind it. The rearrangement joins TRBV18 to TRBJ2-1; tentatively, D is TRBD1 or TRBD2 (6 bases each). The CDR3 has 16 residues. Germline assignment: CDR1 KGHSH and CDR2 LQKENI. In DNA, the CDR3 is TGTGCCAGCTCACCGGGTAAGGGGGGCGCCTACAGTGAGCAGTTCTTC. This translates into CASSPGKGGAYSEQFF. Full variable domain (remainder filled in from reference TRBV18 and TRBJ2-1): NAGVMQNPRHLVRRRGQEARLRCSPMKGHSHVYWYRQLPEEGLKFMVYLQKENIIDESGMPKERFSAEFPKEGPSILRIQQVVRGDSAAYFCASSPGKGGAYSEQFFGPGTRLTVL.

The chain links TRBV20-1 to TRBJ2-2; no definite D call. Germline loops: CDR1 DFQATT, CDR2 SNEGSKA (reference sequence). CDR3 length: 15 residues. Deletions cut 0 bases from V and 8 bases from J, with 16 bases between. The CDR3 nucleotides are TGCAGTGCTAGAGATCCCTCGGCTCAAGAGGGGGAGCTGTTTTTT. This encodes CSARDPSAQEGELFF.

This rearrangement joins TRBV2 to TRBJ2-7; tentatively, D is TRBD1 (6 bases). Trimming left V 10 bases short and J 3 bases short, with 28 bases between. In germline, CDR1 is SNHLY, CDR2 FYNNEI. This CDR3 contains 17 residues. The CDR3 DNA sequence: TGTGCCATACAGGACAGCCGCCCCGCGAGGTCGAGCTACGAGCAGTACTTC. This encodes CAIQDSRPARSSYEQYF.

This clonotype occurred many times. This chain links TRBV2 with TRBJ2-5; 8 nucleotides agree with TRBD2. The length of the CDR3 is 14 residues. The V and J ends lost 7 bases and 4 bases, in that order; junction bases with no gene match: 8. Germline CDR1 and CDR2: SNHLY and FYNNEI. The CDR3 loop reads CASTTFGLAETQYF. DNA for the CDR3: TGTGCCAGCACTACTTTCGGACTAGCAGAGACCCAGTACTTC. Supplemented by reference TRBV2 and TRBJ2-5, the full variable domain reads EPEVTQTPSHQVTQMGQEVILRCVPISNHLYFYWYRQILGQKVEFLVSFYNNEISEKSEIFDDQFSVERPDGSNFTLKIRSTKLEDSAMYFCASTTFGLAETQYFGPGTRLLVL.

This clonotype has a count of ten or more. The chain combines TRBV15 with TRBJ1-4, with no clear D. CDR3 length equals 14 residues. The V gene lost 0 bases and the J gene lost 1 base, with 3 bases spanning the gap. The V gene's germline CDR1 is LNHNV and CDR2 YYDKDF (reference sequence). CDR3 nucleotide sequence: TGTGCCACCAGCAGAGACAGAACTAATGAAAAACTGTTTTTT. As protein: CATSRDRTNEKLFF.

The V and J genes are TRBV12-3 or TRBV12-4 and TRBJ2-7, with TRBD1 identical over 9 bases. The J segment lost 2 bases and the V segment lost 6 bases, leaving 8 bases of the junction unmatched. The CDR3 covers 15 residues. CDR3 sequence (DNA): TGTGCCAGCAGCTCCGCCGGGACAGGGCCCTACGAGCAGTACTTC. Amino acids: CASSSAGTGPYEQYF.

This clonotype was picked up many times. The genes are TRBV10-3 and TRBJ2-7; a weak D match, TRBD2 (5 bases). The V end was cut by 4 bases, the J end by 7 bases, with 23 bases between. The V gene's germline CDR1 is ENHRY and CDR2 SYGVKD. There are 16 residues in the CDR3. This CDR3 reads CAISVAGGPMGGEQYF. In nucleotides, the CDR3 is TGTGCCATCAGTGTGGCGGGTGGCCCCATGGGTGGAGAGCAGTACTTC.

In its sample, this clonotype was seen many times. The chain links TRBV18 to TRBJ2-5, with 8 nucleotides matching TRBD1. The germline gives CDR1 KGHSH, CDR2 LQKENI. This CDR3 region has 14 residues. Trimming at V came to 6 bases and at J to 4 bases, leaving 7 bases not matched to a gene. CDR3 sequence (DNA): TGTGCCAGCTCCCCGACAGGGGTGCGAGAGACCCAGTACTTC. As protein: CASSPTGVRETQYF.

This clonotype occurred many times. The chain is built from TRBV28 and TRBJ1-6; D is undetermined. V dropped 3 bases and J dropped 6 bases, with 24 bases sitting between them. This CDR3 comprises 19 residues. The V gene's germline CDR1 is MDHEN and CDR2 SYDVKM. The CDR3 here is CASSFFPISLEILNSPLHF. In nucleotides, the CDR3 is TGTGCCAGCAGTTTCTTCCCGATTAGCTTGGAGATTCTTAATTCACCCCTCCACTTT.

This clonotype was observed at least ten times. This sequence joins TRBV20-1 and TRBJ2-1; 11 bases agree with TRBD2. The CDR3 contains 16 residues. Germline V CDR1 and CDR2: DFQATT, SNEGSKA (reference sequence). Trimming cost V 3 bases and J 2 bases; bases outside gene matches: 6. CDR3 sequence: CSASILAGVPYNEQFF. The CDR3 nucleotides are TGCAGTGCTAGTATACTAGCGGGAGTTCCCTACAATGAGCAGTTCTTC.

Many counts were recorded for this clonotype. The chain carries TRBV28 and TRBJ2-7, with 8 bases fitting TRBD2. V dropped 9 bases and J dropped 2; count of bases not matched to a gene: 9. This CDR3 region has 14 residues. CDR1 MDHEN and CDR2 SYDVKM come from the germline V gene. Here the CDR3 reads CASGLAGGAYEQYF. CDR3 sequence (DNA): TGTGCCAGTGGGCTCGCGGGGGGTGCCTACGAGCAGTACTTC.

This clonotype was recorded many times. The V gene is TRBV28, the J gene TRBJ2-5; D unclear. V lost 5 bases to trimming and J lost 3 bases, with 10 bases between them. CDR3 length: 13 amino acids. Germline V lookup: CDR1 MDHEN, CDR2 SYDVKM. DNA for the CDR3: TGTGCCAGCAGTGGGATCATAGAAGAGACCCAGTACTTC. Protein: CASSGIIEETQYF. The entire variable domain, with the rest obtained from reference TRBV28 and TRBJ2-5, is as follows: DVKVTQSSRYLVKRTGEKVFLECVQDMDHENMFWYRQDPGLGLRLIYFSYDVKMKEKGDIPEGYSVSREKKERFSLILESASTNQTSMYLCASSGIIEETQYFGPGTRLLVL.

The genes are TRBV12-5 and TRBJ2-2; 7 bases align to TRBD1. V was pared by 2 bases and J by 1 base, with 10 bases of the junction left unmatched. CDR1 LGHNT and CDR2 FRNRAP come from the germline V gene. The CDR3 sequence is 18 residues long. The CDR3 sequence is CASGLTVSGTENTGELFF. CDR3 DNA sequence: TGTGCTAGTGGTTTGACCGTATCCGGGACAGAGAACACCGGGGAGCTGTTTTTT.

In its sample, this clonotype was seen many times. This chain uses TRBV9 with TRBJ2-7; 7 bases align to TRBD2. The CDR3 covers 15 residues. Trimming at V came to 0 bases and at J to 2 bases, leaving 5 bases not matched to a gene. Germline V CDR1 and CDR2: SGDLS, YYNGEE. CDR3 sequence (DNA): TGTGCCAGCAGCGTAGCGGGAGGACCGACCTACGAGCAGTACTTC. Translation: CASSVAGGPTYEQYF.

This clonotype was seen at least ten times. The CDR3, as DNA: TGCAGCGTTGGGAGGGTCGGGAACACTGAAGCTTTCTTT. It specifies CSVGRVGNTEAFF. The chain joins TRBV29-1 to TRBJ1-1; D uncertain. Germline CDR1 SQVTM, CDR2 ANQGSEA. There are 13 residues in the CDR3. The ends were cut back, 4 bases at V and 1 base at J, with 10 bases in the middle.

The chain has TRBV2 and TRBJ1-1, with 10 bases fitting TRBD1. Germline loops: CDR1 SNHLY, CDR2 FYNNEI. V shed 6 bases and J 4 bases; nucleotides not matched to a gene: 17. The CDR3 is 18 amino acids. The CDR3 loop reads CASRPGTPGTGAGTEAFF. DNA of the CDR3: TGTGCCAGCAGACCCGGAACTCCCGGGACAGGGGCTGGCACTGAAGCTTTCTTT.

This clonotype was observed many times. The chain's CDR3 is CAISESWGKGNQPQHF. The CDR3 nucleotides are TGTGCCATCAGTGAGTCGTGGGGTAAAGGGAATCAGCCCCAGCATTTT. The V call is TRBV10-3, the J call TRBJ1-5, with D unclear. Germline values: CDR1 ENHRY, CDR2 SYGVKD. V was clipped by 0 bases and J by 4 bases, with 13 bases between them. The CDR3 consists of 16 residues.